Sequencing of this TCR beta chain was carried out in a study of PD-L1 blockade in urothelial cancer. Study details: The median T cell count in blood samples was around 150,000.

CDR1 is SGHRS and CDR2 is YFSETQ in the germline V gene. This CDR3 has 14 residues. Trimming left V 6 bases short and J 4 bases short, with 14 bases between. The sample's time point: peripheral blood 6 weeks after treatment start. The repertoire was sequenced with immunoSEQ multiplex PCR; TCRdb's copy has only in-frame clones and lacks some. The sample has about 76,000 clones, 80% to 95% seen once. This chain joins TRBV5-1 and TRBJ1-3; possibly TRBD1 for D (5 bases). The sequence was collected from a woman older than 75 with urothelial cancer. This specimen consisted of PBMCs, obtained around atezolizumab (anti-PD-L1) treatment. The DNA of the CDR3 is TGCGCCAGCAAGACGGGGGAATCAGGAAACACCATATATTTT. Translation gives CASKTGESGNTIYF.